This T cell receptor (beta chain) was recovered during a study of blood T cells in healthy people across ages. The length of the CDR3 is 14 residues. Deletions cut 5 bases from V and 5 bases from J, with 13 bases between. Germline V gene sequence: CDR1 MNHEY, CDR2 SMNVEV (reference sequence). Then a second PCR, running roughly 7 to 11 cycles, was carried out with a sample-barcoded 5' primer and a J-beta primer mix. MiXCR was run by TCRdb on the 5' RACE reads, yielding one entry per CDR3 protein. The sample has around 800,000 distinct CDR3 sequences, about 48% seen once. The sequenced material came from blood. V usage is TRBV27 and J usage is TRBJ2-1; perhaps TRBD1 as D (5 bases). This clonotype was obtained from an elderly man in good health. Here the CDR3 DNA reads TGTGCCAGCAGTGCGGTGACAGTTAACAATGAGCAGTTCTTC. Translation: CASSAVTVNNEQFF.